This entry is about one TCR beta chain. This entry comes from a study of blood T cell repertoires in COVID-19. Across the whole study: The study drew acute and convalescent COVID-19 samples from the United States, Italy and Spain. PBMCs, B-cell-depleted T cells, or T cells were the source of the cDNA or gDNA that made up the material.

V lost 5 bases to trimming and J lost 4 bases; unmatched junction nucleotides: 9. CDR3 length: 17 residues. Germline V CDR1 and CDR2: LNHNV, YYDKDF (reference sequence). In the original processing: For nucleated cells, counts were estimated from reference gene primer amplification. TCRdb's copy holds only in-frame clones and misses some; the assay was immunoSEQ multiplex PCR. V, J and clone size reflect that table, while D and trimming were determined from the DNA. The sample carries roughly 70,000 clones, 90% recorded once. This sequence joins TRBV15 and TRBJ1-4, with TRBD1 matching 11 bases. The receptor was isolated from a human donor in a cohort sampled during active COVID-19. Sequencing was done on a sample of peripheral blood. CDR3 sequence reads: CATSRGQGAEDNEKLFF. The DNA of the CDR3 is TGTGCCACCAGCCGTGGACAGGGGGCTGAGGATAATGAAAAACTGTTTTTT.